This T cell receptor beta chain was sequenced during a study of beta chain features in type 1 diabetes. Study in general: Analysis included 100 million to 110 million sorted cells drawn from all samples.

The entirety of the isolated RNA underwent reverse transcription, so expressed TCRB transcripts were sequenced. Produced via immunoSEQ multiplex PCR; TCRdb's table is partial and in-frame only. Of nearly 250,000 clones in the sample, about 71% are singletons; the top ten hold almost 0.055%. Of note for this clone: Its specificity is unknown.

CDR1 and CDR2 (germline): ENHRY, SYGVKD. V was pared by 0 bases and J by 2 bases, with 12 bases between. This CDR3 spans 16 amino acids. CD45RO/CCR7/CD25/CD127/CD95/CD27 staining was used to isolate CD4+ naive, central memory, regulatory and stem cell-like memory cells by sorting. General study results and limits: Within patients, naive, central memory and Treg TCRB repertoires seemed more similar than within healthy donors.

Sequenced: naive CD4+ T cells from blood. The chain joins TRBV10-3 to TRBJ2-3; tentative D call: TRBD1 (6 bases). The receptor's source is a young man in good health. The CDR3 DNA is TGTGCCATCAGTGAGTCATCACAGGGTTTCACAGATACGCAGTATTTT. Encoded protein: CAISESSQGFTDTQYF.